This TCR beta chain was documented in a study of shared clonotypes between healthy human individuals. Findings of the study overall: In general, naive subsets displayed greater estimated richness than memory subsets did. Sorted-subset samples were not fully sequenced, rarefaction indicated.

Comments on this clone: The antigen remains undetermined.

The CDR3 totals 16 residues. V was pared by 5 bases and J by 4 bases, with 11 bases of the junction left unmatched. Germline values: CDR1 MNHEY, CDR2 SMNVEV (reference sequence). Per the authors' pipeline: ImmunoSEQ junction-only sequences lacked quality scores, so their filtering differed. Using immunoSEQ multiplex PCR, the repertoire was profiled, and TCRdb retains in-frame clones only, with some absent. D and trimming were read from the DNA, whereas the V and J calls and clone size are those reported in that table. Altogether under 2,500,000 clones are present, around 95% being singletons, with the ten largest covering roughly 0.13%.

The V and J genes are TRBV27 and TRBJ2-5; 9 bases match TRBD2. This receptor was identified in a man between 18 and 35 years old in good health. The sample was naive CD4+ T cells sorted from blood. Indicated subset: CD45RA+ positively selected. The CDR3 here is CASSPRRGGLGETQYF. As DNA, the CDR3 is TGTGCCAGCAGTCCCCGGCGGGGGGGCCTGGGAGAGACCCAGTACTTC.